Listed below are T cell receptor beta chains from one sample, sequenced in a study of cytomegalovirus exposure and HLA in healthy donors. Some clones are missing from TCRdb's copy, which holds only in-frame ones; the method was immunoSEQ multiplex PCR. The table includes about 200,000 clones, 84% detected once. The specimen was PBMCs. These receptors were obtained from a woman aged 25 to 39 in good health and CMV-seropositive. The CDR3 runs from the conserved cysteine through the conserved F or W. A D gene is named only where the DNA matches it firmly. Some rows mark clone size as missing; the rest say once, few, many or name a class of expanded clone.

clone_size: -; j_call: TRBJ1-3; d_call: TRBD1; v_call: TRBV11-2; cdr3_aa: CASSYGQVGNTIYF; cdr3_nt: TGTGCCAGCAGTTACGGACAGGTTGGAAACACCATATATTTT
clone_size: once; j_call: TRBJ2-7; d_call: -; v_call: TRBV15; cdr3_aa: CATSIGAGSYEQYF; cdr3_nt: TGTGCCACCAGCATTGGGGCAGGGTCCTACGAGCAGTACTTC
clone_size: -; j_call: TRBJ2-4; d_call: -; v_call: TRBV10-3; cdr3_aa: CAISGTENIQYF; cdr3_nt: TGTGCCATCAGTGGCACAGAAAACATTCAGTACTTC
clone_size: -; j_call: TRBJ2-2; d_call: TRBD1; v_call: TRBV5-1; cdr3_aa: CASSPTGANTGELFF; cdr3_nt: TGCGCCAGCAGCCCGACAGGGGCAAACACCGGGGAGCTGTTTTTT
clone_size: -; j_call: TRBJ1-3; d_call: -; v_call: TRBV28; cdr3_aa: CASSLVRGGGEDTIYF; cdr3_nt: TGTGCCAGCAGTTTGGTGCGAGGAGGAGGGGAAGACACCATATATTTT
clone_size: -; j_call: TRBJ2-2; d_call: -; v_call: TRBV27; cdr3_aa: CASYSAGELFF; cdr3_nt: TGTGCCAGCTATAGCGCCGGGGAGCTGTTTTTT
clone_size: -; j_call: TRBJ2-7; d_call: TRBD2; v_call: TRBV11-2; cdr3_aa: CASSFSLAGGNEQYF; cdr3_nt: TGTGCCAGCAGCTTCTCCCTAGCGGGAGGGAACGAGCAGTACTTC
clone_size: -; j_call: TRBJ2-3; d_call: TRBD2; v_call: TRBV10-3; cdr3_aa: CAISETSGYTDTQYF; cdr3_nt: TGTGCCATCAGTGAAACTAGCGGTTACACAGATACGCAGTATTTT
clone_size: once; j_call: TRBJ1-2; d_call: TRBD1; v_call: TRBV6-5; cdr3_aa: CASRGGQPTF; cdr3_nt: TGTGCCAGCAGGGGGGGACAGCCAACCTTC
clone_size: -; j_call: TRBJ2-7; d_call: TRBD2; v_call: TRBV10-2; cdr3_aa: CASSTSGRAYEQYF; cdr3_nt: TGCGCCAGCAGCACTAGCGGGAGGGCCTACGAGCAGTACTTC